This TCR beta chain appears in the sequencing data of a study of T cells after yellow fever vaccination. In TCRdb, the 5' RACE reads were re-called with MiXCR into one record per CDR3 protein. This table has roughly 150,000 distinct CDR3 sequences, less than 8.5% appearing once. This CDR3 has 15 residues. Trimming left V 4 bases short and J 2 bases short, with 15 bases between. Germline-derived CDR1 and CDR2 are MNHEY and SVGAGI. Notes on the study in general: Although most clonotypes did not, a small share appeared in both CD4 and CD8 compartments.

This clonotype was observed many times. Its antigen is as yet unknown. The sequence derives from a young man who received the YFV17D yellow fever vaccine. This sequence joins TRBV6-5 and TRBJ2-7; D is possibly TRBD2 (6 bases). The material was CD4+ T cells sorted from PBMCs, obtained 10 days after the yellow fever booster vaccination. CDR3: CASSSLGGAPYEQYF. CDR3 nucleotide sequence: TGTGCCAGCAGTTCCTTAGGCGGGGCTCCCTACGAGCAGTACTTC.